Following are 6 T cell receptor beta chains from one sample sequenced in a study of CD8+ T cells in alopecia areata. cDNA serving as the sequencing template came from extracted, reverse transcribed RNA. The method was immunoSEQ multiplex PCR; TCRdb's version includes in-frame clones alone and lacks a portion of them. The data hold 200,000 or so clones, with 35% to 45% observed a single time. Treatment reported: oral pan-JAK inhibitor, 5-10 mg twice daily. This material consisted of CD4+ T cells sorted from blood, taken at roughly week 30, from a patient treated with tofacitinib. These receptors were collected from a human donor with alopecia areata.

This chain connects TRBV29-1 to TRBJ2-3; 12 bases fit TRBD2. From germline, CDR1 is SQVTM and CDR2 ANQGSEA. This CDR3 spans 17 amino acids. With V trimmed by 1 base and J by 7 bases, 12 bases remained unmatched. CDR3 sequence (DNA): TGCAGCGTTGAAGGACTAGCGGGGGAGCTGATGGCGAATACGCAGTATTTT. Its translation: CSVEGLAGELMANTQYF.

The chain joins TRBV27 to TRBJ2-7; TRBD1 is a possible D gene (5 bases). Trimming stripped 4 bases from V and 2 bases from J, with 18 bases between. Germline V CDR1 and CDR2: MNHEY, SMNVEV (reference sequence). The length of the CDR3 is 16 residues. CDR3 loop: CASSWGVRYPTYEQYF. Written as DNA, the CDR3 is TGTGCCAGCAGTTGGGGCGTGAGGTACCCTACCTACGAGCAGTACTTC.

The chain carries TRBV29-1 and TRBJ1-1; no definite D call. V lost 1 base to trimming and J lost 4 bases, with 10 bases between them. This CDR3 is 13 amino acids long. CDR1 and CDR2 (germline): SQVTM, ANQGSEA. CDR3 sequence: CSVEGIWATEAFF. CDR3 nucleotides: TGCAGCGTTGAAGGCATTTGGGCCACTGAAGCTTTCTTT.

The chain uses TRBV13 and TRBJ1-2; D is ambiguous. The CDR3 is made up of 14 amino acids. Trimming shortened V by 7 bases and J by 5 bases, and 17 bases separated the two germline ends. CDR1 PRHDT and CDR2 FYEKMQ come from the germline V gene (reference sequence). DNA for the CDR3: TGTGCCAGCAACGTCGGTGGGCAGCCTTATGGCTACACCTTC. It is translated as CASNVGGQPYGYTF.

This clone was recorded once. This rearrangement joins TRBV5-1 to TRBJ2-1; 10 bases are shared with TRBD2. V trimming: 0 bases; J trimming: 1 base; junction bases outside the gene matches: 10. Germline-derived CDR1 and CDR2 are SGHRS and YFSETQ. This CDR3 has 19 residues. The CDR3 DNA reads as TGCGCCAGCAGCTTGGTTTTGGGAGGTAGCGGGAGGTCCTACAATGAGCAGTTCTTC. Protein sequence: CASSLVLGGSGRSYNEQFF.

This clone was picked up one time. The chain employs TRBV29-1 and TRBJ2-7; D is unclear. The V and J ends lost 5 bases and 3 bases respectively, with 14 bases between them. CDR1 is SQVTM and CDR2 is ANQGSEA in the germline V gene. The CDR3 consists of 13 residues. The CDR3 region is CSVRRLTDYEQYF. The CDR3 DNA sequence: TGCAGCGTTAGGCGGCTTACTGACTACGAGCAGTACTTC.